Sequencing of this T cell receptor (beta chain) was carried out in a study of response to subunit inactivated influenza vaccine. MiXCR, run by TCRdb on the RT-PCR reads, gives a single entry per CDR3 protein. Here the sample spans hundreds of thousands of distinct CDR3 sequences, 15% to 18% being singletons. Study-level findings and limits: Every seasonal influenza vaccination brings in few new T cells, the authors suggested.

There are a few counts of this clonotype. Its target is not known. Germline V gene data show CDR1 as MDHEN and CDR2 as SYDVKM. This CDR3 has 14 amino acids. With 7 bases clipped from V and 2 bases from J, the junction kept 7 bases outside the gene matches. The sequence was obtained from a man aged 45-65 years who received an inactivated influenza vaccine. The specimen comprised PBMCs from blood, sampled roughly 13 days after vaccination. The V call is TRBV28, the J call TRBJ1-2; 7 positions agree with TRBD1. CDR3 amino acids: CASTPGTENYGYTF. The CDR3 DNA follows: TGTGCCAGCACTCCAGGGACAGAGAACTATGGCTACACCTTC.